Sequencing of this TCR beta chain was carried out in a study of CD8+CD57+ T cells in acquired aplastic anemia. Background on the study: On average, sorted CD4+ and CD8+ cells gave around 3 ug of DNA. Roughly 11 million reads, on average, were obtained for CD4+ cells from healthy donors. Whole-study findings and limits: Controls did not differ significantly from patients in CD8+ Simpson's diversity. Patients and controls shared some 29 CD8+ CDR3 sequences, which appeared highly expressed in patients and within their immunodominant clones.

This CDR3 spans 12 amino acids. Germline CDR1 reads DFQATT; CDR2 reads SNEGSKA (reference sequence). Trimming removed 3 bases from V and 15 bases from J, with 18 bases in between. CDR3 and TCR beta VDJ profiling relied on a genomic DNA template. TCRdb reprocessed the reads with MiXCR, giving one entry per CDR3 protein. The sample shows 200,000 to 250,000 distinct CDR3 sequences, 34% of them seen only once. A word on this clonotype: Antigen unknown.

The sequence was obtained from a human donor in good health, serving as a control. The chain recombines TRBV20-1 with TRBJ2-1; tentative D call: TRBD1 (7 bases). Material: sorted CD4+, CD8+, or CD8+CD57+ T cells (not recorded which) from PBMCs. The CDR3 sequence: CSARTRRGPRFF. The CDR3 DNA sequence: TGCAGTGCTAGGACACGGAGGGGGCCTAGGTTCTTC.